These 2 T cell receptor beta chains came from one sample sequenced in a study of T cell repertoires in cytomegalovirus infection. TCRdb re-derived calls from the reads in MiXCR, one entry per CDR3 protein. The table has 200,000 or so distinct CDR3 sequences, roughly a fifth seen once. Sequences were obtained from PBMCs. These receptors originate from a human donor in good health (CMV status not recorded). Some clones in this sample may be carry-over from other donors' samples.

The V and J genes are TRBV4-3 and TRBJ2-1, with D possibly matching TRBD2 (5 bases). CDR1 and CDR2 (germline): LGHNA, YSLEER. The CDR3 sequence is 12 residues long. Trimming took off 0 bases at V and 9 bases at J, with 6 bases between the two ends. DNA of the CDR3: TGCGCCAGCAGCCAAGATGAGGGTGAGCAGTTCTTC. This sequence encodes CASSQDEGEQFF.

As regards this clonotype: At one boundary the junction diverges from the germline segment, which might be a read error. The rearrangement links TRBV6-2 or TRBV6-3 to TRBJ2-1; maybe TRBD1 (6 bases). Germline V CDR1 and CDR2: MNHEY, SVGEGT. The CDR3 consists of 14 residues. This CDR3 is CASSYRDPYNEQFF. DNA of the CDR3: TGCGCCAGCAGCTACAGGGACCCCTACAATGAGCAGTTCTTC.